This T cell receptor beta chain was obtained from a study of blood T cell repertoires in COVID-19. With V trimmed by 6 bases and J by 7 bases, 9 bases remained unmatched. Looked up from germline, CDR1 is MNHEY and CDR2 is SVGAGI. The CDR3 spans 14 residues. The method was immunoSEQ multiplex PCR; TCRdb's version includes in-frame clones alone and lacks a portion of them. In the table there are approximately 400,000 clones, more than 75% of which are singletons. The clonotype comes from a human donor with acute or convalescent COVID-19. The donor label of this sample is uncertain. The sample taken for sequencing was peripheral blood. The gene calls are TRBV6-5 and TRBJ1-5, with TRBD1 matching 7 bases. For the CDR3, the DNA is TGTGCCAGCAGACGCCGGGACAGTGACCAGCCCCAGCATTTT. Translating gives CASRRRDSDQPQHF.